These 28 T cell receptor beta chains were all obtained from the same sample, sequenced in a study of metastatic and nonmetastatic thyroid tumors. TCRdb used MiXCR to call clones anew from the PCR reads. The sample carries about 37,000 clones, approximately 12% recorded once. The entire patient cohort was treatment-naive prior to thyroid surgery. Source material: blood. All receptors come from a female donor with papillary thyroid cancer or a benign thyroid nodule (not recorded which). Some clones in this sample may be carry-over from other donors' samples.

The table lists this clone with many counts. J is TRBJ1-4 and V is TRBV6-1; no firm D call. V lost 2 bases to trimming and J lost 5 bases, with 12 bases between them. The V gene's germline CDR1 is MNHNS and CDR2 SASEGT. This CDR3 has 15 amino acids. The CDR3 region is CASSENTSPNEKLFF. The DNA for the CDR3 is TGTGCCAGCAGTGAAAATACTTCCCCCAATGAAAAACTGTTTTTT.

As DNA, the CDR3 is TGTGCCAGCAGTCCCCCGGGAGGAGGGAACCAGCCCCAGCATTTT. Translation gives CASSPPGGGNQPQHF. This chain uses TRBV2 with TRBJ1-5; D not resolved. V lost 5 bases, J lost 7 bases, and 18 bases lay in between. CDR3 length: 15 amino acids. Germline CDR1 SNHLY, CDR2 FYNNEI.

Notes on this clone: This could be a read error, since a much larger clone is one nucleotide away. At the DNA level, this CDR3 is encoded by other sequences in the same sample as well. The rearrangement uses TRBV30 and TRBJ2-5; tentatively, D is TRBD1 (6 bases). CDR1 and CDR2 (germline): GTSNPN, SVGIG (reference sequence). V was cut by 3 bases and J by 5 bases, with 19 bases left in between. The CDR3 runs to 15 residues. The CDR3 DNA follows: TGTGCCTGGAGGGGTGGACAGTTCCTACAGGAGACCCAGTACTTC. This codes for CAWRGGQFLQETQYF.

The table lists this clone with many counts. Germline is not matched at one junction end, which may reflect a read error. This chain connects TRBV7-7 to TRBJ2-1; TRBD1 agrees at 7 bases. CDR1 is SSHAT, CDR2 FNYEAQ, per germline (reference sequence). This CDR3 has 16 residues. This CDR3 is CASSPERGRLFNEQFF. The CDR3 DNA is TGTGCTAGCAGCCCAGAGAGGGGGCGGCTCTTCAATGAGCAGTTCTTC.

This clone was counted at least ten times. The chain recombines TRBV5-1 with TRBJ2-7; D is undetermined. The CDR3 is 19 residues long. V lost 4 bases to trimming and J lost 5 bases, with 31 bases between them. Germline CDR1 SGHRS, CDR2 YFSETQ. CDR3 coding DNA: TGCGCCAGCAGCCCGCGATATTACATAGGGCCCACCGATCGCGACGAGCAGTACTTC. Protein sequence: CASSPRYYIGPTDRDEQYF.

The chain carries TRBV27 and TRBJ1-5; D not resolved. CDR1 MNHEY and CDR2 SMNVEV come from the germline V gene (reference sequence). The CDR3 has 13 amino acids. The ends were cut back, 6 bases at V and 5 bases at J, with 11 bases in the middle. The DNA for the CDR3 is TGTGCCAGCAGAGGTCACAGCGATCAGCCCCAGCATTTT. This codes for CASRGHSDQPQHF.

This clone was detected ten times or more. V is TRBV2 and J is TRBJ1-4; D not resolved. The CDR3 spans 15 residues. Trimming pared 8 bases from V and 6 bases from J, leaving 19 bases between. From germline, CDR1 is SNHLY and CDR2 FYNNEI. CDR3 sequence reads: CASGQSRGRDEKLFF. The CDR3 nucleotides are TGTGCCAGCGGCCAGTCCCGAGGCCGGGATGAAAAACTGTTTTTT.

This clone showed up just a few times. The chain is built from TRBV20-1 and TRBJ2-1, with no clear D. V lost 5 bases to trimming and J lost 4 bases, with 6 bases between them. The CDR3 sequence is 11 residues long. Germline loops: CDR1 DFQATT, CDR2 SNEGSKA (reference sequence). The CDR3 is CSALFYNEQFF. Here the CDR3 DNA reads TGCAGTGCTTTATTTTACAATGAGCAGTTCTTC.

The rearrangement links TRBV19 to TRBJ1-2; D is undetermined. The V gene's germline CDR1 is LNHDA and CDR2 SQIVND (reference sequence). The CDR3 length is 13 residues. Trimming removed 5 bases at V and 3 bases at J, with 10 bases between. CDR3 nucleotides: TGTGCCAGTAGTGTGGTGGCGTACTATGGCTACACCTTC. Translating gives CASSVVAYYGYTF.

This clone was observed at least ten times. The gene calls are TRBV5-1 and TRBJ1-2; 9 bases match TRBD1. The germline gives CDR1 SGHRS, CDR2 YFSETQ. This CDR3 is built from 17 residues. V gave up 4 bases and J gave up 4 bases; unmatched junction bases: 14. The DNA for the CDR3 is TGCGCCAGCAGCCCCGGGGGACAGGGTGGCTTTGCCTATGGCTACACCTTC. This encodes CASSPGGQGGFAYGYTF.

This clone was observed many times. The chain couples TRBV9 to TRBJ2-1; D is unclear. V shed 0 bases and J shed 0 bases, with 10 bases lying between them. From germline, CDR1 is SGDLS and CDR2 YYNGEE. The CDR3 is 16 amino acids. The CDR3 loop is CASSVGAKLSYNEQFF. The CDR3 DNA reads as TGTGCCAGCAGCGTAGGAGCAAAGCTCTCCTACAATGAGCAGTTCTTC.

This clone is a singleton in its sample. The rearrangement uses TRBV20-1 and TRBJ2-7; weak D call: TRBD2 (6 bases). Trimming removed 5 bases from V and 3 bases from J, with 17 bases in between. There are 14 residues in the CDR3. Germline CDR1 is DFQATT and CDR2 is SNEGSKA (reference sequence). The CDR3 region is CSAVGGGEGYEQYF. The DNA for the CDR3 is TGCAGTGCTGTCGGTGGCGGGGAAGGCTACGAGCAGTACTTC.

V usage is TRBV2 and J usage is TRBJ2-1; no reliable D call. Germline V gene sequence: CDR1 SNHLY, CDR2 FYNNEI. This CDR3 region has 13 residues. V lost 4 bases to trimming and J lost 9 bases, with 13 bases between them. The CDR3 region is CASSVISAAEQFF. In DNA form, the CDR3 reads TGTGCCAGCAGTGTGATCTCTGCGGCTGAGCAGTTCTTC.

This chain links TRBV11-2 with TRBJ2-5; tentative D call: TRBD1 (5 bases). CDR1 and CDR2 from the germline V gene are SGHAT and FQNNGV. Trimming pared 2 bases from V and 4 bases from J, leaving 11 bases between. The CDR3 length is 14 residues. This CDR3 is CASSLIGRAETQYF. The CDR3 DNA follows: TGTGCCAGCAGCTTAATCGGCAGGGCAGAGACCCAGTACTTC.

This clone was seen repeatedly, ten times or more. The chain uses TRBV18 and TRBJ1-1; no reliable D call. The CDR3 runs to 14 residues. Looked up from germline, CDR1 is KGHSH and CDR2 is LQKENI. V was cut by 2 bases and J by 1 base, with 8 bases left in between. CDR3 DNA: TGTGCCAGCTCACCATACGCCCAGAACACTGAAGCTTTCTTT. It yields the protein CASSPYAQNTEAFF. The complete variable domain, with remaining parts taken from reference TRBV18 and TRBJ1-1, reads NAGVMQNPRHLVRRRGQEARLRCSPMKGHSHVYWYRQLPEEGLKFMVYLQKENIIDESGMPKERFSAEFPKEGPSILRIQQVVRGDSAAYFCASSPYAQNTEAFFGQGTRLTVV.

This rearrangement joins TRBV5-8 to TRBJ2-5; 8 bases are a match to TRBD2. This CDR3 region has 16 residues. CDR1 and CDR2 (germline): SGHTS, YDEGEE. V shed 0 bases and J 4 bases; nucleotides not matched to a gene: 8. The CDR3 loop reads CASSLEGAAGGETQYF. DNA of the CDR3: TGTGCCAGCAGCTTGGAGGGAGCGGCGGGAGGAGAGACCCAGTACTTC.

The CDR3 bases are TGTGCCAGCAGAGGGGCTCGGTTTGGCGATGGCTACACCTTC. This codes for CASRGARFGDGYTF. The chain joins TRBV7-9 to TRBJ1-2, with D possibly TRBD1 on 5 matching bases. Germline CDR1 reads SEHNR; CDR2 reads FQNEAQ (reference sequence). V was trimmed by 6 bases and J by 6 bases, leaving 17 bases between them. This CDR3 region has 14 residues.

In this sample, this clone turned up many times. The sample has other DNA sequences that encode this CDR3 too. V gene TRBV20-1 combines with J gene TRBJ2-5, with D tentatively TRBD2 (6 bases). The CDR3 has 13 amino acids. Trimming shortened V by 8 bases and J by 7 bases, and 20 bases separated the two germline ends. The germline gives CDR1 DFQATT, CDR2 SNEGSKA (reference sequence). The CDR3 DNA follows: TGCAGTTCCCGACTAGTCGGTCGGGGGACCCAGTACTTC. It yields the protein CSSRLVGRGTQYF.

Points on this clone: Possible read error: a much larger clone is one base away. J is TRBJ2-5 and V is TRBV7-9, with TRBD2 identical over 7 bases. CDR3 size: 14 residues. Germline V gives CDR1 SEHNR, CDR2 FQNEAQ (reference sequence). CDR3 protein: CAISFGGLTETQYF. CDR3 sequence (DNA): TGTGCCATCAGCTTCGGGGGACTAACGGAGACCCAGTACTTC.

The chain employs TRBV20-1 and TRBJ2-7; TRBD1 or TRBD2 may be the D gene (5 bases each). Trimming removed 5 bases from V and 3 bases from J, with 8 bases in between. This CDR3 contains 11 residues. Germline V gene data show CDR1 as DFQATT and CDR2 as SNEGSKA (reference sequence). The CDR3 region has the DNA TGCAGTGCTGAGGGGCGCTACGAGCAGTACTTC. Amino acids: CSAEGRYEQYF.

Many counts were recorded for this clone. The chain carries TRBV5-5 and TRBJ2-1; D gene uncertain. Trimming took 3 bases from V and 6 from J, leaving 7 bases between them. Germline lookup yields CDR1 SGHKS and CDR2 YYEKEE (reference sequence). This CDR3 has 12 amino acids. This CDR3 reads CASSSHSNEQFF. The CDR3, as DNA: TGTGCCAGCAGCTCTCACTCCAATGAGCAGTTCTTC.

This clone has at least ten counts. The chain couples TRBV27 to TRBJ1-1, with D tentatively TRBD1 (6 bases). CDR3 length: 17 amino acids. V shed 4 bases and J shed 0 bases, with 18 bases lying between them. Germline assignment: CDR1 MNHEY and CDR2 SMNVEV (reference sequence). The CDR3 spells CASSSSGQYLMNTEAFF. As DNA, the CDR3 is TGTGCCAGCAGTTCCTCCGGACAGTACCTCATGAACACTGAAGCTTTCTTT.

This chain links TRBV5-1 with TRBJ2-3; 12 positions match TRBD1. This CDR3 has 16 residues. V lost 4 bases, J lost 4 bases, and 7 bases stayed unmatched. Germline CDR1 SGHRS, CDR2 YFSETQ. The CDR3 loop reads CASSQPGQGASDTQYF. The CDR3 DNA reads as TGCGCCAGCAGCCAACCGGGACAGGGGGCCTCAGATACGCAGTATTTT.

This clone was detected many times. For the CDR3, the DNA is TGTGCCAGCAGCTTAAGACTAGCGGGACCCGCTGTATCCCAAGAGACCCAGTACTTC. As protein: CASSLRLAGPAVSQETQYF. The chain recombines TRBV7-3 with TRBJ2-5; TRBD2 matches at 11 bases. Germline V gene lookup returns CDR1 SGHTA and CDR2 FQGTGA. Trimming removed 1 base from V and 1 base from J; junction bases left unmatched: 11. The CDR3 contains 19 residues. The whole variable domain, remainder taken from reference TRBV7-3 and TRBJ2-5, is GAGVSQTPSNKVTEKGKYVELRCDPISGHTALYWYRQSLGQGPEFLIYFQGTGAADDSGLPNDRFFAVRPEGSVSTLKIQRTERGDSAVYLCASSLRLAGPAVSQETQYFGPGTRLLVL.

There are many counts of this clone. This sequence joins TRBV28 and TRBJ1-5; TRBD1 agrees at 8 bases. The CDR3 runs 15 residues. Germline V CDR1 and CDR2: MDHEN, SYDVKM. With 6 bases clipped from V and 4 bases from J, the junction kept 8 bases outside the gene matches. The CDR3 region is CASSPTGEGNQPQHF. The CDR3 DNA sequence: TGTGCCAGCAGCCCGACAGGGGAAGGGAATCAGCCCCAGCATTTT.

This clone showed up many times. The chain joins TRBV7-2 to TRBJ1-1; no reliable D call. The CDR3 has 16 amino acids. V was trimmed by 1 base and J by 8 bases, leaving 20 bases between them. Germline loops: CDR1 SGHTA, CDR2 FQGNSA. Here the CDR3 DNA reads TGTGCCAGCAGCTTAGTCGCCTCGGTAGGGCAGACCGAAGCTTTCTTT. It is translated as CASSLVASVGQTEAFF.

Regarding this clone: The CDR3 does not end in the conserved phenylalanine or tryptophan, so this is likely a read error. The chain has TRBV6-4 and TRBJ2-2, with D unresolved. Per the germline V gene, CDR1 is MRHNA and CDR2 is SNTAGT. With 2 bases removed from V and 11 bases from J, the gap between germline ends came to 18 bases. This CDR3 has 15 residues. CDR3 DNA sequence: TGTGCCAGCAGTGACAAGAGCGCTGACACCGTCGAGCTGTTTCTT. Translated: CASSDKSADTVELFL.

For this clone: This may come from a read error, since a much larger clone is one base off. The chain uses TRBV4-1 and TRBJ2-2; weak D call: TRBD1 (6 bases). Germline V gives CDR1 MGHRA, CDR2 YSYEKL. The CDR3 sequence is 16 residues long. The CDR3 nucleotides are TGCGCCAGCAGCCGCCGCCGGGACATTTCCCCCGGGGAGCTGCTTTTT. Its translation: CASSRRRDISPGELLF.